This TCR beta chain was obtained from a study of T cell responses to AZD1222 COVID-19 vaccine (dated by TCRdb to the early 2020s). About the investigation overall: A total of 240 or so trial participants underwent TCR sequencing, of whom roughly 210 had received two doses of AZD1222 and 26 had received two doses of the MenACWY control vaccine. Trial participants were enrolled by age into subgroups of 18-55, 56-69 and 70-plus years, and roughly 150, 30 and 60 TCR-sequenced participants, respectively, were included in these subgroups.

The CDR3 regions of human TCRbeta chains were subjected to immunosequencing. As for the authors' bioinformatics: TCRs in the repertoires were compared against a reference library of SARS-CoV-2-specific TCRs that had been generated with the MIRA antigen-specificity platform. Breadth meant the fraction of unique TCRs that were SARS-CoV-2-associated, whereas depth meant the fraction of total T cells that were SARS-CoV-2-associated. Using the MIRA data, each spike-specific TCR was mapped to the spike region that the TCR reacts to and placed in a CD4 or CD8 class. Log10-transformed breadth and depth values were compared by one-way ANOVA with Sidak's multiple comparisons tests. TCRdb mirrors the immuneACCESS table, restricted to in-frame sequences. Some clones are absent from its copies; in checked studies, under half trace to an unresolved V gene, and the reason for the others is unknown. That table supplies the V and J calls and clone size; D and trimming were determined from the DNA. The sample contains over 75,000 clones, approximately 85% of them found a single time. The ten largest clonotypes hold around 3.5% of the sample.

What the research found in general, with its limitations: Nearly half of unique spike-specific TCRs reportedly recognized epitopes outside regions mutated in the B.1.351 and B.1.1.7 variants. Spike-specific TCR breadth and depth rose significantly after two AZD1222 doses compared with day 0 and with MenACWY recipients. The whole spike protein was spanned by vaccine-associated CD4 TCRs, and dominant responses were seen in regions 160-218 and 743-854. Because no day 14 peak-response samples were available, the repertoires could be characterized only after the peak T cell response. Conclusions about previously exposed vaccinees are limited because only six or seven AZD1222 recipients were SARS-CoV-2 seropositive at baseline. Participants were mostly white British, with more females than males. The authors suggested clonal diversity may have been underestimated. The 56-69-year group was small, and its depth increase did not reach significance, likely because of low power.

As concerns this clone: Its antigen remains unidentified. The junction departs from the called germline gene at one end, perhaps through a read error.

CDR1 is given as SGDLS and CDR2 as YYNGEE, both from the germline V gene. There are 14 amino acids in the CDR3, from cysteine to phenylalanine inclusive. Of the read, only the CDR3 DNA is kept; its 42 bases are in frame from base 1. Reading the label with the study, this specimen's time point is: about 28 days (+/-7) after the second vaccine dose. AZD1222 recipients whose second dose came at about 4 weeks and those whose second dose came at about 12 weeks were combined into one group, since spike-specific TCR depth and breadth did not differ between the two schedules. Samples from vaccinated people were obtained from the UK trials COV001 and COV002, which included a single-blind randomized controlled phase 2/3 trial of AZD1222 (ChAdOx1 nCoV-19) in healthy adults. For TCRbeta chain sequencing, PBMC samples from trial participants were taken at day 0 and at day 28 after the second dose.

The receptor's source is an adult who received the AZD1222 COVID-19 vaccine. The V and J segments used are TRBV9 and TRBJ2-2; TRBD1 is a weak D gene call, 5 bases matching. The sample consisted of peripheral blood, taken 28 days after the second AZD1222 dose. The DNA is TGTGCCAGCACCGTAAAGGGGTCGGCCGGGGAGCTGTTTTTT. The resulting protein is CASTVKGSAGELFF.